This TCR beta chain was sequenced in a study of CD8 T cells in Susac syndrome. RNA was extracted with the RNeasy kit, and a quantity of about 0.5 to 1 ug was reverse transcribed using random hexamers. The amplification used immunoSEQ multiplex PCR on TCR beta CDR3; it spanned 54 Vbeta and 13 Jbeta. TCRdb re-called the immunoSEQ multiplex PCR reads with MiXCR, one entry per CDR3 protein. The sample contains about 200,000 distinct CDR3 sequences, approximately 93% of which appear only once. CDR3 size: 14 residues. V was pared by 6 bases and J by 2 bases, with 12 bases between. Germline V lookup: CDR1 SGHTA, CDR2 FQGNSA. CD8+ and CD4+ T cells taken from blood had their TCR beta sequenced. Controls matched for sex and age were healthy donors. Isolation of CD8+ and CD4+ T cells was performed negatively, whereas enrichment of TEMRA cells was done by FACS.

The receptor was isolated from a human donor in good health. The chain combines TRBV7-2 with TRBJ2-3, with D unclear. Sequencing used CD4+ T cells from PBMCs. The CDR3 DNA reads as TGTGCCAGCAGTTACCAAGCGAACACAGATACGCAGTATTTT. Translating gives CASSYQANTDTQYF.